This paragraph covers one T cell receptor beta chain sequence. The sample originates from a study of identifying expanded T cells in peripheral blood. Trimming stripped 4 bases from V and 6 bases from J, with 15 bases between. Germline lookup yields CDR1 LGHNA and CDR2 YSLEER. The CDR3 consists of 14 residues. Clones were sequenced by immunoSEQ multiplex PCR, and TCRdb holds only the in-frame ones, with some missing. The table records around 94,000 clones, approximately 88% of them present only once. The specimen sequenced was blood. The rearrangement links TRBV4-3 to TRBJ1-1; the D gene is possibly TRBD1 (5 bases). This clonotype originated in a person aged 18 to 69 in good health. The CDR3 nucleotides are TGCGCCAGCAGCCCCGGGACCCAGTACCCTGAAGCTTTCTTT. Amino acid sequence: CASSPGTQYPEAFF.